These 22 T cell receptor beta chains originate from one sample sequenced in a study of blood T cell repertoires in COVID-19 (TCRdb year 2020). Library preparation was by the immunoSEQ multiplex PCR assay. Not all clones reach the TCRdb copy of this immuneACCESS table, which keeps in-frame sequences only. Checked studies attribute under half of the gap to unresolved V genes and leave the rest unexplained. Within this sample are roughly 340,000 clones, with approximately 90% of them counted one time only. The ten largest account for roughly 3% of the sample. The sample was peripheral blood. The receptor source for this set is a woman aged 18-30 years who had recovered from COVID-19.

J is TRBJ2-5 and V is TRBV18, with a weak D call TRBD2 (6 bases). This CDR3 is built from 14 residues. From germline, CDR1 is KGHSH and CDR2 LQKENI. V lost 2 bases, J lost 3 bases, and 10 bases lay in between. The CDR3 loop reads CASSPTLAKETQYF. CDR3 coding DNA: TGTGCCAGCTCACCAACTCTAGCGAAAGAGACCCAGTACTTC.

The chain recombines TRBV19 with TRBJ2-1; D is perhaps TRBD2 (7 bases). CDR1 and CDR2 (germline): LNHDA, SQIVND (reference sequence). Trimming pared 3 bases from V and 4 bases from J, leaving 19 bases between. The CDR3 loop spans 17 amino acids. As DNA, the CDR3 is TGTGCCAGTAGTATTAATTTCGGGGGAGGGGGATACAATGAGCAGTTCTTC. It yields the protein CASSINFGGGGYNEQFF. Using reference TRBV19 and TRBJ2-1 for the parts outside the CDR3, the full variable domain is DGGITQSPKYLFRKEGQNVTLSCEQNLNHDAMYWYRQDPGQGLRLIYYSQIVNDFQKGDIAEGYSVSREKKESFPLTVTSAQKNPTAFYLCASSINFGGGGYNEQFFGPGTRLTVL.

The chain couples TRBV6-5 to TRBJ2-2; the D gene is possibly TRBD1 (6 bases). The CDR3 contains 15 residues. Trimming removed 0 bases from V and 4 bases from J, with 9 bases in between. Per germline, CDR1 MNHEY and CDR2 SVGAGI. In DNA form, the CDR3 reads TGTGCCAGCAGTTACTCTAGGGGGATCACCGGGGAGCTGTTTTTT. Translation: CASSYSRGITGELFF.

The chain joins TRBV9 to TRBJ1-3, with 7 bases aligning to TRBD1. The CDR3 extends over 15 amino acids. Germline values: CDR1 SGDLS, CDR2 YYNGEE. Trimming took 2 bases from V and 0 from J; bases not matched to a gene: 2. The CDR3 loop is CASSVTGTSGNTIYF. In nucleotides, the CDR3 is TGTGCCAGCAGCGTGACAGGGACCTCTGGAAACACCATATATTTT.

V usage is TRBV2 and J usage is TRBJ1-5; 9 bases fit TRBD1. Germline trimming cut 1 base from V and 5 bases from J; bases unmatched to any gene: 3. Looked up from germline, CDR1 is SNHLY and CDR2 is FYNNEI. The CDR3 sequence is 15 residues long. The CDR3 region is CASSEGGTGYQPQHF. CDR3 coding DNA: TGTGCCAGCAGTGAAGGGGGGACAGGGTATCAGCCCCAGCATTTT.

This clone has a handful of counts. This chain links TRBV6-4 with TRBJ2-1; TRBD2 aligns across 14 bases. Germline CDR1 and CDR2: MRHNA and SNTAGT. The V segment lost 5 bases and the J segment 9 bases; nucleotides outside the gene matches: 6. The CDR3 is 15 amino acids. CDR3 sequence (DNA): TGTGCCAGCAGTTATGGGACTAGCGGGAGCTCTGAGCAGTTCTTC. Translation gives CASSYGTSGSSEQFF.

The rearrangement links TRBV7-9 to TRBJ1-4, with D maybe TRBD1 (6 bases). The CDR3 runs 16 residues. The germline V gene has CDR1 SEHNR and CDR2 FQNEAQ (reference sequence). The V end lost 3 bases, the J end lost 2 bases, and 13 bases lay between the germline ends. CDR3 in amino acids: CASSFTRTVTNEKLFF. CDR3 DNA sequence: TGTGCCAGCAGCTTCACGAGGACAGTTACTAATGAAAAACTGTTTTTT.

J is TRBJ1-5 and V is TRBV6-2 or TRBV6-3; D is unclear. CDR3 length: 16 amino acids. Germline V CDR1 and CDR2: MNHEY, SVGEGT. V was cut by 2 bases and J by 0 bases, with 11 bases left in between. The DNA for the CDR3 is TGTGCCAGCAGTTACCCCCACGGACTTAGCAATCAGCCCCAGCATTTT. Translated: CASSYPHGLSNQPQHF.

About this clone itself: This specimen includes other DNA sequences encoding the same CDR3. The gene calls are TRBV7-2 and TRBJ2-3; 7 bases align to TRBD2. Germline V lookup: CDR1 SGHTA, CDR2 FQGNSA. The trim removed 1 base at V and 1 base at J, leaving 2 bases unmatched. The length of the CDR3 is 15 residues. The CDR3 DNA reads as TGTGCCAGCAGCTTAGGTGGGAGGGGCACAGATACGCAGTATTTT. Amino acid sequence: CASSLGGRGTDTQYF.

The chain employs TRBV7-2 and TRBJ2-3; 8 bases align to TRBD2. The length of the CDR3 is 16 residues. J was trimmed by 0 bases and V by 5 bases; bases with no gene match: 7. The V gene's germline CDR1 is SGHTA and CDR2 FQGNSA. CDR3 DNA sequence: TGTGCCAGCAGCAGGCAACTAGCGGCTAGCACAGATACGCAGTATTTT. It encodes CASSRQLAASTDTQYF.

This chain connects TRBV7-9 to TRBJ1-1; perhaps TRBD1 as D (5 bases). Per the germline V gene, CDR1 is SEHNR and CDR2 is FQNEAQ (reference sequence). The CDR3 extends over 16 amino acids. V lost 8 bases and J 11 bases, leaving 30 bases between the germline ends. The CDR3: CASGRPAGRGKEMAFF. CDR3 coding DNA: TGTGCCAGCGGCCGCCCCGCAGGGCGGGGAAAGGAAATGGCTTTCTTT.

V is TRBV7-2 and J is TRBJ1-5, with 9 bases lining up with TRBD1. The CDR3 is made up of 16 amino acids. Germline V gene data show CDR1 as SGHTA and CDR2 as FQGNSA. V shed 7 bases, J shed 1 base, and the junction held 8 bases outside the gene matches. CDR3 sequence (DNA): TGTGCCAGCACCGCAACAGGGGGCTGGAGCAATCAGCCCCAGCATTTT. This codes for CASTATGGWSNQPQHF.

The rearrangement links TRBV4-3 to TRBJ1-4, with a possible D match to TRBD1 (6 bases). Germline V lookup: CDR1 LGHNA, CDR2 YSLEER. This CDR3 is built from 15 residues. Trimming removed 3 bases at V and 8 bases at J, with 16 bases between. The CDR3 spells CASSQTDGRGEKLFF. CDR3 DNA: TGCGCCAGCAGCCAGACGGACGGGAGGGGGGAAAAACTGTTTTTT.

The rearrangement joins TRBV15 to TRBJ1-2, with D perhaps matching TRBD1 (5 bases). This CDR3 has 15 residues. CDR1 and CDR2 from the germline V gene are LNHNV and YYDKDF (reference sequence). V lost 0 bases to trimming and J lost 5 bases, with 13 bases between them. CDR3 DNA: TGTGCCACCAGCAGAGATCATAGGACACGGTATGGCTACACCTTC. Protein sequence: CATSRDHRTRYGYTF.

The chain combines TRBV7-9 with TRBJ2-2; TRBD2 matches 10 bases. The CDR3 runs 16 residues. V dropped 7 bases and J dropped 5; count of bases not matched to a gene: 10. CDR1 is SEHNR and CDR2 is FQNEAQ in the germline V gene (reference sequence). CDR3 DNA sequence: TGTGCCAGCACCTCCATGAGGGGACTAGCGACCGGGGAGCTGTTTTTT. It translates to CASTSMRGLATGELFF. The whole variable domain, remainder taken from reference TRBV7-9 and TRBJ2-2, is DTGVSQNPRHKITKRGQNVTFRCDPISEHNRLYWYRQTLGQGPEFLTYFQNEAQLEKSRLLSDRFSAERPKGSFSTLEIQRTEQGDSAMYLCASTSMRGLATGELFFGEGSRLTVL.

The chain is built from TRBV2 and TRBJ1-1; 8 nucleotides line up with TRBD1. The germline gives CDR1 SNHLY, CDR2 FYNNEI. V gave up 5 bases and J gave up 1 base; unmatched junction bases: 6. This CDR3 contains 15 residues. CDR3 DNA: TGTGCCAGCAGTTCCCGGGACAGGTGGAACACTGAAGCTTTCTTT. Its translation: CASSSRDRWNTEAFF.

The V gene is TRBV12-2, the J gene TRBJ2-5; TRBD2, as called in the table, went unchecked against the DNA. TRBV12-2 is a documented pseudogene. The CDR3 is made up of 18 amino acids. The CDR3 protein is CASRLATPGTSGGETQYF. The DNA for the CDR3 is TGTGCAAGTCGCTTAGCAACCCCCGGGACTAGCGGAGGAGAGACCCAGTACTTC.

V and J are TRBV3-1 (or the pseudogene TRBV3-2) and TRBJ2-1; TRBD2 matches 11 bases. The germline CDR1 and CDR2 sequences are LGHDT and YNNKEL (reference sequence). This CDR3 spans 12 amino acids. The J segment lost 12 bases and the V segment lost 2 bases, leaving 0 bases of the junction unmatched. CDR3 coding DNA: TGTGCCAGCAGCCAACTAGCGGGGGGGCAGTTCTTC. Its translation: CASSQLAGGQFF.

The chain couples TRBV7-8 to TRBJ1-2; D might be TRBD1 (6 bases). This CDR3 comprises 16 residues. Trimming removed 5 bases at V and 4 bases at J, with 20 bases between. The V gene's germline CDR1 is SGHVS and CDR2 FQNEAQ. The CDR3 region is CASSPGPGGAFYGYTF. The CDR3 DNA sequence: TGTGCCAGCAGCCCAGGCCCCGGGGGGGCCTTCTATGGCTACACCTTC. Full variable domain (outside the CDR3, taken from reference TRBV7-8 and TRBJ1-2): GAGVSQSPRYKVAKRGQDVALRCDPISGHVSLFWYQQALGQGPEFLTYFQNEAQLDKSGLPSDRFFAERPEGSVSTLKIQRTQQEDSAVYLCASSPGPGGAFYGYTFGSGTRLTVV.

The genes are TRBV30 and TRBJ2-2, with TRBD2 identical over 7 bases. Trimming took 2 bases from V and 5 from J; bases not matched to a gene: 14. This CDR3 is 17 amino acids long. Per germline, CDR1 GTSNPN and CDR2 SVGIG (reference sequence). The CDR3, as DNA: TGTGCCTGGAGTAAGCATACTAGCGTTCACGGAACCGGGGAGCTGTTTTTT. It yields the protein CAWSKHTSVHGTGELFF.

The CDR3 loop is CASSLDSRSGANVLTF. CDR3 in DNA: TGCGCCAGCAGCTTGGACAGTCGCTCTGGGGCCAACGTCCTGACTTTC. The chain combines TRBV5-1 with TRBJ2-6; D is uncertain. There are 16 residues in the CDR3. V lost 0 bases and J 0 bases, leaving 7 bases between the germline ends. CDR1 and CDR2 from the germline V gene are SGHRS and YFSETQ.

The chain couples TRBV27 to TRBJ2-1; D remains unclear. Germline values: CDR1 MNHEY, CDR2 SMNVEV (reference sequence). Trimming pared 5 bases from V and 6 bases from J, leaving 11 bases between. The CDR3 has 13 amino acids. The CDR3 loop reads CASSGEVANEQFF. CDR3 nucleotides: TGTGCCAGCAGTGGAGAGGTGGCCAATGAGCAGTTCTTC.